Shown below are 2 T cell receptor beta chains from a single sample sequenced in a study of cytomegalovirus exposure and HLA in healthy donors. A multiplex PCR was run with 60 Vbeta primers and 13 Jbeta primers. Repertoires were generated with immunoSEQ multiplex PCR, while TCRdb's copy carries only in-frame clones and drops some. The sample carries about 160,000 clones, about 77% recorded once. Material: PBMCs. The receptor set was obtained from a woman between 40 and 50 years old in good health and CMV-seropositive.

The chain has TRBV7-6 and TRBJ1-2; 7 positions agree with TRBD1. The CDR3 runs to 15 residues. Trimming took 1 base from V and 0 from J; bases not matched to a gene: 2. CDR1 and CDR2 from the germline V gene are SGHVS and FNYEAQ. The CDR3, as DNA: TGTGCCAGCAGCTTAGGGGGGACAGCTAACTATGGCTACACCTTC. Encoded protein: CASSLGGTANYGYTF.

The chain joins TRBV7-2 to TRBJ2-7; possible D gene TRBD1, 5 bases. Trimming took off 5 bases at V and 0 bases at J, with 11 bases between the two ends. Germline lookup yields CDR1 SGHTA and CDR2 FQGNSA. This CDR3 comprises 14 residues. CDR3 coding DNA: TGTGCCAGCAGCGTCAGACAGCGCTCCTACGAGCAGTACTTC. It translates to CASSVRQRSYEQYF.